This is a list of T cell receptor beta chains from one sample in a study of PD-1 blockade in classical Hodgkin lymphoma. The data were produced by immunoSEQ multiplex PCR, yet TCRdb's version contains in-frame clones alone and is incomplete. The sample holds 15,000 to 20,000 clones, 80% to 95% seen once. Sequenced input: peripheral blood mononuclear cells (PBMCs). The receptors derive from a human donor with classical Hodgkin lymphoma. Both conserved end residues are part of each CDR3. The D gene is left open where the match is weak. Some rows mark clone size as missing; the rest say once, few, many or name a class of expanded clone.

V,size,J,D,DNA,CDR3
TRBV7-8,-,TRBJ2-7,-,TGTGCCAGCAGCTTAATGCGGAGCTCCTACGAGCAGTACTTC,CASSLMRSSYEQYF
TRBV7-8,-,TRBJ1-1,-,TGTGCCAGCAGCTACAGCCGCATGAACACTGAAGCTTTCTTT,CASSYSRMNTEAFF
TRBV5-4,-,TRBJ1-3,TRBD1,TGTGCCAGCAGTCCGGGACAGGGGACTGGAAACACCATATATTTT,CASSPGQGTGNTIYF
TRBV5-4,-,TRBJ2-5,-,TGTGCCAGCAGCTGGCAGGGTCGGCAAGAGACCCAGTACTTC,CASSWQGRQETQYF
TRBV6-4,-,TRBJ2-3,-,TGTGCCAGCAGCAGCGGGAGCACAGATACGCAGTATTTT,CASSSGSTDTQYF
TRBV6-1,-,TRBJ2-6,-,TGTGCCTCAGGTGGGGTCACTGGGGCCAACGTCCTGACTTTC,CASGGVTGANVLTF
TRBV5-6,-,TRBJ2-1,-,TGTGCCAGCAGCTTGGATGGAGGGTCGAACGGTGAGCAGTTCTTC,CASSLDGGSNGEQFF
TRBV9,-,TRBJ2-7,-,TGTGCCAGCAGCGTAGATGTCAGCTCCTACGAGCAGTACTTC,CASSVDVSSYEQYF
TRBV5-1,-,TRBJ1-1,-,TGCGCCAGCAGCATCGGACAGACTCTGAACACTGAAGCTTTCTTT,CASSIGQTLNTEAFF
TRBV2,-,TRBJ2-1,TRBD1,TGTGCCAGCAGCGGACAGGGTTTGGGGGATGAGCAGTTCTTC,CASSGQGLGDEQFF
TRBV15,-,TRBJ1-2,TRBD1,TGTGCCACCAGCACCAAAAAAGGGACAGGGCGGAGCGGCTACACCTTC,CATSTKKGTGRSGYTF
TRBV5-6,-,TRBJ2-7,-,TGTGCCAGCAGCTTGGGCCTCGTGAACGAGCAGTACTTC,CASSLGLVNEQYF
TRBV25-1,few,TRBJ2-4,-,TGTGCCAGCAGTGGGGGGAGAGAGTTAGCCAAAAACATTCAGTACTTC,CASSGGRELAKNIQYF
TRBV7-2,-,TRBJ1-1,-,TGTGCCAGCAGCCTGGATCGTCCGTCTGAAGCTTTCTTT,CASSLDRPSEAFF
TRBV6-5,-,TRBJ2-7,TRBD2,TGTGCCAGCAGTCGACTAGCGGGAGGGGAAGGCGAGCAGTACTTC,CASSRLAGGEGEQYF
TRBV4-1,once,TRBJ2-1,-,TGCGCCAGCAGCAGGCTATTTAGCTCCTACAATGAGCAGTTCTTC,CASSRLFSSYNEQFF
TRBV6-1,-,TRBJ1-4,TRBD1,TGTGCCAGCAGTGGAGGGACAGGGGGCTCTAATGAAAAACTGTTTTTT,CASSGGTGGSNEKLFF
TRBV10-2,-,TRBJ2-2,-,TGCGCCAGCTGCTCAGGGGCGGTATACACCGGGGAGCTGTTTTTT,CASCSGAVYTGELFF
TRBV18,-,TRBJ2-1,TRBD2,TGTGCCAGCTTGGGGAATAGCGGGAGCTCCTACAATGAGCAGTTCTTC,CASLGNSGSSYNEQFF
TRBV5-1,-,TRBJ1-2,-,TGCGCCAGCAGCTCCACGGGACTGGGGTATGGCTACACCTTC,CASSSTGLGYGYTF
TRBV7-8,-,TRBJ1-6,-,TGTGCCAGCAGCCCGCCCGGAGATAATTCACCCCTCCACTTT,CASSPPGDNSPLHF
TRBV7-7,-,TRBJ2-5,-,TGTGCCAGCAGCTTAGATGGCGCCCAAGAGACCCAGTACTTC,CASSLDGAQETQYF
TRBV6-4,-,TRBJ2-3,TRBD1,TGTGCCAGCAGCGGGACAGAGACAGATACGCAGTATTTT,CASSGTETDTQYF
TRBV25-1,-,TRBJ2-1,-,TGTGCCAGCAGTGAAAAGGGGAGCGCCTACAATGAGCAGTTCTTC,CASSEKGSAYNEQFF
TRBV10-3,-,TRBJ2-7,TRBD1,TGTGCCATCAGTGGACAGGGGGCCCACGAGCAGTACTTC,CAISGQGAHEQYF
TRBV18,-,TRBJ2-1,-,TGTGCCAGCTCACCACGGCCAGGGGGGAGTCTTGATGAGCAGTTCTTC,CASSPRPGGSLDEQFF
TRBV6-5,-,TRBJ1-5,TRBD1,TGTGCCAGCAGTGGACAGGGTGGTCAGCCCCAGCATTTT,CASSGQGGQPQHF
TRBV5-4,-,TRBJ1-2,-,TGTGCCAGCAGCTTGGGTGACCAGGGCCCCTATGGCTACACCTTC,CASSLGDQGPYGYTF
TRBV18,-,TRBJ2-7,-,TGTGCCAGCTCACCGGGACACATCTACGAGCAGTACTTC,CASSPGHIYEQYF